A single sample gave rise to the 32 T cell receptor beta chains below, sequenced in a study of blood T cell repertoires in COVID-19. TCRdb's copy holds only in-frame clones and misses some; the assay was immunoSEQ multiplex PCR. The sample yields about 170,000 clones, over 80% seen once. The sample consisted of PBMCs or T cells enriched from blood (not recorded which). Receptors originate from a woman aged 45-65 years who had recovered from COVID-19.

V usage is TRBV28 and J usage is TRBJ1-2, with 8 bases that match TRBD1. CDR3 size: 13 residues. The germline CDR1 and CDR2 sequences are MDHEN and SYDVKM. Trimming cost V 3 bases and J 8 bases; bases outside gene matches: 5. The CDR3 DNA is TGTGCCAGCAGTTTCCGCCAGGGGGCAGGCTACACCTTC. It is translated as CASSFRQGAGYTF.

This clone appeared once. The V and J genes are TRBV7-2 and TRBJ1-5; 9 nucleotides agree with TRBD1. The CDR3 covers 13 residues. CDR1 SGHTA and CDR2 FQGNSA come from the germline V gene. J was trimmed by 7 bases and V by 8 bases; bases with no gene match: 6. DNA of the CDR3: TGTGCCAGCGGGAAGGACAGGGGCCAGCCCCAGCATTTT. This encodes CASGKDRGQPQHF.

The rearrangement links TRBV3-1 (or the pseudogene TRBV3-2) to TRBJ1-1; D may be TRBD1 (5 bases). V was cut by 5 bases and J by 7 bases, with 14 bases left in between. The CDR3 totals 13 residues. Germline V CDR1 and CDR2: LGHDT, YNNKEL (reference sequence). This chain's CDR3 is CASSRRGTFEAFF. Written as DNA, the CDR3 is TGTGCCAGCAGCAGACGAGGGACTTTTGAAGCTTTCTTT.

The J gene is TRBJ2-7, the V gene TRBV6-6, with D possibly TRBD1 on 6 matching bases. V was clipped by 6 bases and J by 6 bases, with 18 bases between them. Germline CDR1 and CDR2: MNHNY and SVGAGI (reference sequence). The CDR3 contains 14 residues. As DNA, the CDR3 is TGTGCCAGCAGCCATGGGCAGGGGCGGTTCGAGCAGTACGTC. This gives the protein CASSHGQGRFEQYV.

The chain recombines TRBV5-1 with TRBJ2-5; 7 bases are a match to TRBD2. The germline gives CDR1 SGHRS, CDR2 YFSETQ. V gave up 0 bases and J gave up 5 bases; unmatched junction bases: 7. CDR3 length: 15 amino acids. Written as DNA, the CDR3 is TGCGCCAGCAGCTTGGTGGTCGGCGGGAGTGAGACCCAGTACTTC. The encoded protein is CASSLVVGGSETQYF.

V is TRBV5-8 and J is TRBJ1-2, with D uncertain. V dropped 1 base and J dropped 4 bases, with 5 bases sitting between them. The germline V gene encodes CDR1 SGHTS and CDR2 YDEGEE. This CDR3 is 12 amino acids long. The CDR3 reads CASSLQFYGYTF. CDR3 DNA sequence: TGTGCCAGCAGCTTGCAGTTCTATGGCTACACCTTC.

The rearrangement uses TRBV30 and TRBJ2-1; TRBD2 agrees at 11 bases. The CDR3 is 15 amino acids. CDR1 and CDR2 (germline): GTSNPN, SVGIG (reference sequence). The V segment lost 0 bases and the J segment 5 bases; nucleotides outside the gene matches: 3. CDR3 in amino acids: CAWSVVAGGDNEQFF. CDR3 in DNA: TGTGCCTGGAGTGTAGTAGCGGGAGGGGACAATGAGCAGTTCTTC.

The table lists this clone with a few counts. The rearrangement links TRBV29-1 to TRBJ1-2; TRBD1 matches at 8 bases. The junction had 10 bases not matched to a gene; V was cut back by 6 bases and J by 4 bases. Germline lookup yields CDR1 SQVTM and CDR2 ANQGSEA. The CDR3 spans 14 residues. The chain's CDR3 is CSVAGGQGGYGYTF. The CDR3 bases are TGCAGCGTCGCCGGTGGACAGGGAGGCTATGGCTACACCTTC.

This chain links TRBV7-8 with TRBJ1-1, with 8 bases identical to TRBD1. CDR1 is SGHVS and CDR2 is FQNEAQ in the germline V gene. With V trimmed by 6 bases and J by 0 bases, 12 bases remained unmatched. The CDR3 length is 17 residues. In DNA, the CDR3 is TGTGCCAGCAGAAAATTGACAGGGGCGGCGATGAACACTGAAGCTTTCTTT. Translated: CASRKLTGAAMNTEAFF.

The gene calls are TRBV6-5 and TRBJ1-3, with TRBD1 matching over 8 bases. From germline, CDR1 is MNHEY and CDR2 SVGAGI. The CDR3 is 14 residues long. Trimming took 7 bases from V and 9 from J; bases not matched to a gene: 11. The DNA of the CDR3 is TGTGCCAGCACCGAGGACAGGGTTTGGGGCACCATATATTTT. Translated, it gives CASTEDRVWGTIYF.

The chain couples TRBV9 to TRBJ1-2, with a possible D match to TRBD1 (6 bases). There are 12 residues in the CDR3. V lost 3 bases and J lost 8, with 11 bases in between. Per germline, CDR1 SGDLS and CDR2 YYNGEE. The CDR3 region has the DNA TGTGCCAGCAGCGGTTCAGGGGCGGGCTACACCTTC. It translates to CASSGSGAGYTF.

The chain combines TRBV7-9 with TRBJ2-1; a weak D match, TRBD2 (5 bases). Germline V gene data show CDR1 as SEHNR and CDR2 as FQNEAQ (reference sequence). This CDR3 is 11 amino acids long. V lost 3 bases and J lost 9, with 6 bases in between. The CDR3 is CASSFAGEQFF. CDR3 nucleotides: TGTGCCAGCAGCTTTGCGGGTGAGCAGTTCTTC.

The chain recombines TRBV7-2 with TRBJ1-1; D is ambiguous. Germline V gives CDR1 SGHTA, CDR2 FQGNSA. Deletions cut 2 bases from V and 3 bases from J, with 7 bases between. The CDR3 contains 13 residues. DNA for the CDR3: TGTGCCAGCAGCTTATTGAGCGACACTGAAGCTTTCTTT. Its protein product is CASSLLSDTEAFF.

The chain combines TRBV11-3 with TRBJ2-2; TRBD1 agrees at 9 bases. The CDR3 contains 17 residues. CDR1 is SGHNT and CDR2 is YENEEA in the germline V gene. J lost 6 bases, V lost 0 bases, and 8 bases had no gene match. The CDR3 sequence: CASSLEGRDREAGELFF. The CDR3 DNA sequence: TGTGCCAGCAGCTTAGAGGGCCGGGACAGGGAGGCCGGGGAGCTGTTTTTT.

This chain uses TRBV7-3 with TRBJ1-2; 9 nucleotides match TRBD1. CDR1 is SGHTA and CDR2 is FQGTGA in the germline V gene. The CDR3 is 14 amino acids. The J segment lost 2 bases and the V segment lost 5 bases, leaving 3 bases of the junction unmatched. The CDR3 coding sequence is TGTGCCAGCAGCCAGGGACAGGGCAACTATGGCTACACCTTC. Amino acids: CASSQGQGNYGYTF.

This rearrangement joins TRBV20-1 to TRBJ2-4; D unclear. The V gene's germline CDR1 is DFQATT and CDR2 SNEGSKA (reference sequence). The germline V and J ends were trimmed by 3 bases and 9 bases, with 9 bases remaining between them. This CDR3 is 11 amino acids long. The CDR3 reads CSASPQAIQYF. For the CDR3, the DNA is TGCAGTGCTAGCCCCCAAGCCATTCAGTACTTC.

The chain combines TRBV6-5 with TRBJ2-2; the match to TRBD1 covers 8 bases. The J segment lost 4 bases and the V segment lost 10 bases, leaving 11 bases of the junction unmatched. Germline V gene sequence: CDR1 MNHEY, CDR2 SVGAGI. This CDR3 has 15 residues. The CDR3 bases are TGTGCCACCATGGCCCTCGGACAGGGCACCGGGGAGCTGTTTTTT. Its translation: CATMALGQGTGELFF.

This clone came up a few times. The rearrangement joins TRBV4-2 to TRBJ1-1, with 8 bases aligning to TRBD1. CDR1 and CDR2 from the germline V gene are LGHNA and YNFKEQ. The V and J ends lost 4 bases and 5 bases, in that order; junction bases with no gene match: 12. The CDR3 has 16 amino acids. CDR3 protein: CASSPRTGNLRTEAFF. Here the CDR3 DNA reads TGTGCCAGCAGCCCGAGGACAGGGAACCTTCGAACTGAAGCTTTCTTT.

The chain combines TRBV7-9 with TRBJ1-4; D is unclear. The length of the CDR3 is 14 residues. The V end lost 5 bases, the J end lost 7 bases, and 14 bases lay between the germline ends. Germline V CDR1 and CDR2: SEHNR, FQNEAQ (reference sequence). The CDR3: CASSLNGLGEKLFF. Here the CDR3 DNA reads TGTGCCAGCAGCCTTAATGGGCTCGGTGAAAAACTGTTTTTT.

This sequence joins TRBV10-3 and TRBJ2-1, with a possible D match to TRBD2 (6 bases). The CDR3 runs to 13 residues. The germline gives CDR1 ENHRY, CDR2 SYGVKD. The V gene lost 6 bases and the J gene lost 6 bases, with 12 bases spanning the gap. CDR3 bases: TGTGCCATCAGGGGAGTCGGGGGCAATGAGCAGTTCTTC. Its protein product is CAIRGVGGNEQFF.

V and J are TRBV6-5 and TRBJ1-5; TRBD1 might be the D (6 bases). The CDR3 is 15 residues long. Germline assignment: CDR1 MNHEY and CDR2 SVGAGI. V was cut by 6 bases and J by 6 bases, with 18 bases left in between. The CDR3 coding sequence is TGTGCCAGCAGCTTAAAACAGGGCGGAAGTCAGCCCCAGCATTTT. Translated, it gives CASSLKQGGSQPQHF.

J is TRBJ2-1 and V is TRBV11-3; TRBD2 agrees at 10 bases. Losses at the gene ends were 5 bases for V and 5 bases for J; bases not matched to a gene: 9. Germline loops: CDR1 SGHNT, CDR2 YENEEA. The CDR3 is 16 amino acids. CDR3 amino acids: CASSQLAGNMNNEQFF. The DNA of the CDR3 is TGTGCCAGCAGCCAACTAGCGGGAAACATGAACAATGAGCAGTTCTTC.

The rearrangement uses TRBV13 and TRBJ2-1; no definite D call. Germline lookup yields CDR1 PRHDT and CDR2 FYEKMQ (reference sequence). Trimming removed 0 bases at V and 6 bases at J, with 12 bases between. This CDR3 is built from 15 residues. As DNA, the CDR3 is TGTGCCAGCAGCTTAGGATTAGCATTGGGCAATGAGCAGTTCTTC. Amino acid sequence: CASSLGLALGNEQFF.

The V call is TRBV5-1, the J call TRBJ2-7, with D possibly being TRBD2 (5 bases). Germline CDR1 is SGHRS and CDR2 is YFSETQ. This CDR3 contains 14 residues. V was cut by 0 bases and J by 2 bases, with 9 bases left in between. The CDR3 DNA follows: TGCGCCAGCAGCTTGGGGTCCGGGGCCTACGAGCAGTACGTC. This translates into CASSLGSGAYEQYV.

The J gene is TRBJ2-7, the V gene TRBV21-1; TRBD2, the D gene given by the table, was not confirmed from the DNA. TRBV21-1 is assigned pseudogene status. The CDR3 has 15 residues. The CDR3 spells CASIMGTSWSYEQYV. CDR3 coding DNA: TGTGCCAGCATAATGGGGACTAGCTGGTCCTACGAGCAGTACGTC.

V and J are TRBV2 and TRBJ1-1, with a weak D call TRBD1 (5 bases). Trimming cost V 6 bases and J 5 bases, with 13 bases left between them. The CDR3 has 13 amino acids. Germline assignment: CDR1 SNHLY and CDR2 FYNNEI. DNA for the CDR3: TGTGCCAGCAGAACAGCCAGGGTTACTGAAGCTTTCTTT. Its protein is CASRTARVTEAFF.

This clone showed up just a few times. The CDR3 reads CASSESGKGNTIYF. The CDR3 bases are TGTGCCAGCAGTGAATCGGGGAAAGGAAACACCATATATTTT. The V gene is TRBV25-1, the J gene TRBJ1-3; D is unresolved. Between the trimmed V and J ends, which lost 1 base and 4 bases, there was a span of 8 bases. Germline CDR1 is MGHDK and CDR2 is SYGVNS. This CDR3 contains 14 residues.

The chain is built from TRBV11-2 and TRBJ2-7; D ambiguous. CDR1 and CDR2 (germline): SGHAT, FQNNGV. Trimming left V 4 bases short and J 7 bases short, with 8 bases between. The CDR3 length is 11 residues. Here the CDR3 reads CASSSAWEQYV. The CDR3 region has the DNA TGTGCCAGCAGCTCCGCGTGGGAGCAGTACGTC.

J is TRBJ2-1 and V is TRBV4-1, with D possibly TRBD2 on 5 matching bases. Deletions cut 0 bases from V and 0 bases from J, with 18 bases between. The length of the CDR3 is 19 residues. CDR1 and CDR2 from the germline V gene are MGHRA and YSYEKL. This CDR3 reads CASSQDGRARPSSYNEQFF. Here the CDR3 DNA reads TGCGCCAGCAGCCAAGATGGGCGGGCGAGACCTAGCTCCTACAATGAGCAGTTCTTC.

CDR3 bases: TGTGCCAGCAGCGTAGAGTCGCGCGATACGCAGTATTTT. This translates into CASSVESRDTQYF. The chain links TRBV9 to TRBJ2-3; D not resolved. CDR1 is SGDLS, CDR2 YYNGEE, per germline. V lost 0 bases and J lost 6, with 8 bases in between. The CDR3 loop spans 13 amino acids.

This sequence joins TRBV5-5 and TRBJ2-7; 7 nucleotides align to TRBD1. Germline-derived CDR1 and CDR2 are SGHKS and YYEKEE (reference sequence). V lost 2 bases, J lost 7 bases, and 9 bases stayed unmatched. CDR3 length: 14 amino acids. This CDR3 reads CASSFDPTGWEQYV. The DNA for the CDR3 is TGTGCCAGCAGCTTCGACCCGACAGGGTGGGAGCAGTACGTC.

The chain recombines TRBV24-1 with TRBJ2-1; 14 bases are shared with TRBD2. The CDR3 is made up of 14 amino acids. Germline V lookup: CDR1 KGHDR, CDR2 SFDVKD. After removal of 6 bases from V and 10 bases from J, the junction contained 4 bases not matched to a gene. As DNA, the CDR3 is TGTGCCACCAGTCCCGGGACTAGCGGGAGAGAGCAGTTCTTC. Protein: CATSPGTSGREQFF.